These 14 T cell receptor beta chains were sequenced from one sample in a study of blood T cell repertoires in COVID-19. Libraries were prepared by immunoSEQ multiplex PCR; TCRdb keeps only in-frame clonotypes and omits some of them. The sample has about 230,000 clones; more than 65% are singletons. The sequencing input was peripheral blood. Receptor source: a man in his fifties with active or convalescent COVID-19.

This chain links TRBV7-9 with TRBJ1-4, with 8 nucleotides matching TRBD1. This CDR3 is 15 amino acids long. Unmatched junction bases numbered 7, after V lost 6 bases and J lost 4 bases. Germline assignment: CDR1 SEHNR and CDR2 FQNEAQ (reference sequence). In DNA form, the CDR3 reads TGTGCCAGCAGTCGATGGGACAGGAATAATGAAAAACTGTTTTTT. Protein sequence: CASSRWDRNNEKLFF.

The V call is TRBV5-4, the J call TRBJ2-7; D is perhaps TRBD1 (6 bases). V lost 4 bases to trimming and J lost 2 bases, with 10 bases between them. This CDR3 has 13 amino acids. Germline assignment: CDR1 SGHNT and CDR2 YYREEE (reference sequence). The CDR3 sequence is CASSVDSPYEQYF. The DNA of the CDR3 is TGTGCCAGCAGCGTGGACAGCCCCTACGAGCAGTACTTC.

The chain is built from TRBV2 and TRBJ1-1; D possibly corresponds to TRBD1 (5 bases). This CDR3 has 12 residues. V gave up 8 bases and J gave up 5 bases, with 12 bases separating them. Germline V gene lookup returns CDR1 SNHLY and CDR2 FYNNEI. The CDR3 DNA reads as TGTGCCAGCCGATTTCGGGGGACTGAAGCTTTCTTT. Translating gives CASRFRGTEAFF.

The rearrangement links TRBV30 to TRBJ1-1; weak D call: TRBD1 (6 bases). Germline V gene sequence: CDR1 GTSNPN, CDR2 SVGIG (reference sequence). Deletions cut 0 bases from V and 5 bases from J, with 19 bases between. CDR3 length: 16 amino acids. The CDR3 DNA reads as TGTGCCTGGAGTGTACGGCGGGGGCTGGCGGGTACTGAAGCTTTCTTT. It is translated as CAWSVRRGLAGTEAFF.

The chain carries TRBV6-2 or TRBV6-3 and TRBJ2-7; 8 nucleotides align to TRBD1. Per germline, CDR1 MNHEY and CDR2 SVGEGT. The CDR3 covers 14 residues. Germline trimming cut 8 bases from V and 7 bases from J; bases unmatched to any gene: 13. Here the CDR3 DNA reads TGTGCCAGCGGTTGGACAGGGCCGTCGGGGGAGCAGTACTTC. It yields the protein CASGWTGPSGEQYF.

The J gene is TRBJ2-1, the V gene TRBV7-9, with 8 bases aligning to TRBD2. V lost 5 bases, J lost 8 bases, and 8 bases stayed unmatched. Germline values: CDR1 SEHNR, CDR2 FQNEAQ (reference sequence). The CDR3 totals 14 residues. Written as DNA, the CDR3 is TGTGCCAGCAGCCCCCTCGGGGGGGTGGATGAGCAGTTCTTC. Residues: CASSPLGGVDEQFF.

The V call is TRBV7-9, the J call TRBJ2-3; no definite D call. Per the germline V gene, CDR1 is SEHNR and CDR2 is FQNEAQ (reference sequence). Trimming took off 6 bases at V and 0 bases at J, with 10 bases between the two ends. The CDR3 extends over 14 amino acids. This CDR3 reads CASSPEYSTDTQYF. The CDR3 nucleotides are TGTGCCAGCAGTCCTGAGTATAGCACAGATACGCAGTATTTT.

This clone occurred a few times. The chain combines TRBV28 with TRBJ1-4, with 7 nucleotides matching TRBD1. In germline, CDR1 is MDHEN, CDR2 SYDVKM. V dropped 7 bases and J dropped 8; count of bases not matched to a gene: 7. This CDR3 is built from 13 residues. This CDR3 is CASTTGLREKLFF. The CDR3 DNA follows: TGTGCCAGCACGACAGGGTTAAGAGAAAAACTGTTTTTT.

A single count supports this clone. The V gene is TRBV28, the J gene TRBJ2-7; D gene uncertain. The CDR3 runs to 11 residues. Looked up from germline, CDR1 is MDHEN and CDR2 is SYDVKM. The V end was cut by 6 bases, the J end by 2 bases, with 5 bases between. In nucleotides, the CDR3 is TGTGCCAGCAGCCACACCTACGAGCAGTACTTC. It specifies CASSHTYEQYF.

The chain couples TRBV9 to TRBJ2-7; 8 bases are shared with TRBD1. Germline CDR1 SGDLS, CDR2 YYNGEE. The V and J ends lost 4 bases and 1 base, in that order; junction bases with no gene match: 10. This CDR3 is built from 16 residues. For the CDR3, the DNA is TGTGCCAGCAGCTTACGCGGACAGGGCGGATCCTACGAGCAGTACTTC. Amino acids: CASSLRGQGGSYEQYF.

The CDR3 protein is CASSQITPAGTGTWETQYF. In nucleotides, the CDR3 is TGTGCCAGCAGCCAAATTACCCCTGCGGGGACAGGTACTTGGGAGACCCAGTACTTC. The chain has TRBV4-2 and TRBJ2-5; the match to TRBD1 covers 8 bases. CDR3 length: 19 residues. Trimming at V came to 2 bases and at J to 5 bases, leaving 19 bases not matched to a gene. In germline, CDR1 is LGHNA, CDR2 YNFKEQ.

The chain has TRBV4-2 and TRBJ1-5; the match to TRBD1 covers 8 bases. J was trimmed by 6 bases and V by 3 bases; bases with no gene match: 1. Germline assignment: CDR1 LGHNA and CDR2 YNFKEQ. This CDR3 spans 13 amino acids. CDR3 amino acids: CASSQGTGQPQHF. DNA for the CDR3: TGTGCCAGCAGCCAGGGGACAGGTCAGCCCCAGCATTTT.

This clone was seen a few times. The V gene is TRBV5-1, the J gene TRBJ1-1; 7 positions agree with TRBD1. V shed 4 bases and J 1 base; nucleotides not matched to a gene: 4. This CDR3 comprises 14 residues. Germline lookup yields CDR1 SGHRS and CDR2 YFSETQ. The CDR3 loop reads CASSEGQTNTEAFF. The CDR3 DNA is TGCGCCAGCAGCGAGGGACAGACGAACACTGAAGCTTTCTTT.

V usage is TRBV10-3 and J usage is TRBJ2-4; no definite D call. The V and J ends lost 4 bases and 9 bases respectively, with 16 bases between them. Germline V gives CDR1 ENHRY, CDR2 SYGVKD. The CDR3 sequence is 14 residues long. As DNA, the CDR3 is TGTGCCATCAGTGGTGACCCTGAAACGGGCATTCAGTACTTC. Its protein is CAISGDPETGIQYF.